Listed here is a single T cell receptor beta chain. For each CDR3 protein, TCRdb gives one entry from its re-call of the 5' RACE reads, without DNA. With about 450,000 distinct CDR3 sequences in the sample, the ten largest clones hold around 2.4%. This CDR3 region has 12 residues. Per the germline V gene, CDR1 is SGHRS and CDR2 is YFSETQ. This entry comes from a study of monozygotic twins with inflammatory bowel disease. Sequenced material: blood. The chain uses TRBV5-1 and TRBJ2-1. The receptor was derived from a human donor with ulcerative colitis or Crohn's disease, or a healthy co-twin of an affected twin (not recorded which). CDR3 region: CASSLVLDEQFF.